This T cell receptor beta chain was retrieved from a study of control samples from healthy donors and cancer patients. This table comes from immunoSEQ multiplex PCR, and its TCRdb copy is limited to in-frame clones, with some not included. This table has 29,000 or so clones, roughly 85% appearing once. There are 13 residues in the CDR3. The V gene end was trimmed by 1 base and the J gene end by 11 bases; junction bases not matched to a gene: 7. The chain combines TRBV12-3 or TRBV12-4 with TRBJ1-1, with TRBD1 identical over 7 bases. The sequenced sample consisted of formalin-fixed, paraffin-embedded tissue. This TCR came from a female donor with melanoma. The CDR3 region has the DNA TGTGCCAGCAGTTTAGGAGGGGGCAGCACCGCTTTCTTT. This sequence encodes CASSLGGGSTAFF.